This T cell receptor beta chain appears in the sequencing data of a study of control samples from healthy donors and cancer patients. The assay was immunoSEQ multiplex PCR, and TCRdb's table has in-frame clones only and misses some. Among tens of thousands of clones, 70% to 90% were seen once, and the ten largest hold more than 5.5%. This CDR3 comprises 14 residues. The germline V gene encodes CDR1 GTSNPN and CDR2 SVGIG (reference sequence). Trimming removed 2 bases from V and 2 bases from J, with 13 bases in between. The rearrangement links TRBV30 to TRBJ2-7; TRBD2 is a possible D gene (6 bases). The sample comprised blood. This TCR was sampled from a woman between 50 and 59 years old in good health. The CDR3 here is CAWSRRDGTYEQYF. The CDR3 DNA reads TGTGCCTGGAGTCGGCGGGACGGGACCTACGAGCAGTACTTC.